A single sample is the source of the 20 T cell receptor beta chains below, sequenced in a study of blood T cell repertoires in COVID-19. Only in-frame clones appear in the TCRdb table, and some are missing; sequencing was by immunoSEQ multiplex PCR. The table shows 350,000 to 500,000 clones, with nearly 90% occurring only once. The sequenced material came from PBMCs or T cells enriched from blood (not recorded which). The receptors shown here come from a woman under 30 who had been exposed to COVID-19.

This clone was seen a single time. The chain combines TRBV3-1 (or the pseudogene TRBV3-2) with TRBJ2-7, with D perhaps TRBD1 (6 bases). Looked up from germline, CDR1 is LGHDT and CDR2 is YNNKEL (reference sequence). V lost 7 bases and J lost 0, with 19 bases in between. The CDR3 spans 16 residues. The CDR3 region is CASKSTGSLSSYEQYF. DNA for the CDR3: TGTGCCAGCAAATCTACAGGGAGCCTTAGCTCCTACGAGCAGTACTTC.

The V call is TRBV7-8, the J call TRBJ2-7; TRBD2 matches 9 bases. This CDR3 has 19 residues. The J segment lost 4 bases and the V segment lost 1 base, leaving 17 bases of the junction unmatched. Germline loops: CDR1 SGHVS, CDR2 FQNEAQ. The CDR3 sequence is CASSLGYKGAGGPQYEQYF. The DNA for the CDR3 is TGTGCCAGCAGCTTAGGTTATAAGGGGGCGGGAGGGCCACAATACGAGCAGTACTTC.

This chain connects TRBV5-1 to TRBJ2-2; D may be TRBD1 (6 bases). Per the germline V gene, CDR1 is SGHRS and CDR2 is YFSETQ. This CDR3 region has 16 residues. Between the trimmed V and J ends, which lost 0 bases and 4 bases, there was a span of 13 bases. The CDR3, as DNA: TGCGCCAGCAGCTTGGTACGACAGGATAGCACCGGGGAGCTGTTTTTT. Its protein product is CASSLVRQDSTGELFF.

The chain recombines TRBV5-6 with TRBJ2-2; the match to TRBD2 covers 10 bases. V dropped 0 bases and J dropped 4; count of bases not matched to a gene: 3. Germline assignment: CDR1 SGHDT and CDR2 YYEEEE. The CDR3 consists of 16 residues. CDR3 nucleotide sequence: TGTGCCAGCAGCTTGGTACTAGCGGGACTCACCGGGGAGCTGTTTTTT. This gives the protein CASSLVLAGLTGELFF.

This chain uses TRBV30 with TRBJ2-5, with 8 bases that match TRBD2. The V segment lost 3 bases and the J segment 5 bases; nucleotides outside the gene matches: 2. CDR1 and CDR2 from the germline V gene are GTSNPN and SVGIG (reference sequence). There are 12 residues in the CDR3. The CDR3 region is CAWSPGGETQYF. CDR3 coding DNA: TGTGCCTGGAGCCCGGGGGGGGAGACCCAGTACTTC. Full variable domain (missing parts from reference TRBV30 and TRBJ2-5): SQTIHQWPATLVQPVGSPLSLECTVEGTSNPNLYWYRQAAGRGLQLLFYSVGIGQISSEVPQNLSASRPQDRQFILSSKKLLLSDSGFYLCAWSPGGETQYFGPGTRLLVL.

The chain is built from TRBV15 and TRBJ2-5; tentatively, D is TRBD1 (6 bases). Trimming took 0 bases from V and 2 from J, leaving 7 bases between them. This CDR3 has 14 amino acids. From germline, CDR1 is LNHNV and CDR2 YYDKDF (reference sequence). The CDR3 region has the DNA TGTGCCACCAGCAGAGAAACAGGGCAAGAGACCCAGTACTTC. Translated, it gives CATSRETGQETQYF.

The gene calls are TRBV6-5 and TRBJ1-1; D call uncertain. Per germline, CDR1 MNHEY and CDR2 SVGAGI. Trimming cost V 6 bases and J 0 bases, with 11 bases left between them. This CDR3 is built from 14 residues. The CDR3 reads CASRTTVMNTEAFF. CDR3 DNA: TGTGCCAGCAGAACCACGGTTATGAACACTGAAGCTTTCTTT.

V is TRBV7-8 and J is TRBJ1-6; no clear D. The CDR3 is made up of 14 amino acids. V lost 6 bases and J lost 14, with 20 bases in between. Germline loops: CDR1 SGHVS, CDR2 FQNEAQ. The CDR3 DNA follows: TGTGCCAGCAGATCGGACCTCCCCGGGATCACCCTCCACTTT. Its translation: CASRSDLPGITLHF. Using reference TRBV7-8 and TRBJ1-6 for the parts outside the CDR3, the full variable domain is GAGVSQSPRYKVAKRGQDVALRCDPISGHVSLFWYQQALGQGPEFLTYFQNEAQLDKSGLPSDRFFAERPEGSVSTLKIQRTQQEDSAVYLCASRSDLPGITLHFGNGTRLTVT.

V is TRBV5-6 and J is TRBJ2-2; no reliable D call. V lost 3 bases and J 8 bases, leaving 5 bases between the germline ends. The CDR3 loop spans 11 amino acids. Per germline, CDR1 SGHDT and CDR2 YYEEEE. Here the CDR3 DNA reads TGTGCCAGCAGCTGGAGTGGGGAGCTGTTTTTT. Amino acids: CASSWSGELFF.

The chain joins TRBV4-1 to TRBJ2-1, with D perhaps TRBD2 (5 bases). Germline V gene lookup returns CDR1 MGHRA and CDR2 YSYEKL. This CDR3 is 15 amino acids long. Trimming cost V 0 bases and J 6 bases, with 12 bases left between them. This CDR3 is CASSQDRSAGNEQFF. The CDR3 DNA reads as TGCGCCAGCAGCCAAGATCGGTCGGCGGGCAATGAGCAGTTCTTC.

The chain carries TRBV25-1 and TRBJ2-7; tentative D call: TRBD2 (6 bases). Per the germline V gene, CDR1 is MGHDK and CDR2 is SYGVNS. Trimming took off 1 base at V and 2 bases at J, with 12 bases between the two ends. The CDR3 sequence is 15 residues long. CDR3 region: CASSEWGGETYEQYF. CDR3 nucleotides: TGTGCCAGCAGTGAATGGGGCGGGGAGACCTACGAGCAGTACTTC.

The chain has TRBV7-2 and TRBJ1-2, with a weak D call TRBD1 (6 bases). V lost 1 base, J lost 3 bases, and 6 bases lay in between. Germline CDR1 SGHTA, CDR2 FQGNSA. The CDR3 consists of 13 residues. The CDR3 DNA reads as TGTGCCAGCAGCTTAGACAGGGACTATGGCTACACCTTC. It specifies CASSLDRDYGYTF.

V is TRBV7-3 and J is TRBJ1-4; D is ambiguous. The length of the CDR3 is 15 residues. Germline CDR1 is SGHTA and CDR2 is FQGTGA. Trimming took 4 bases from V and 7 from J, leaving 16 bases between them. The CDR3 reads CASSSSPNSGEKLFF. CDR3 nucleotides: TGTGCCAGCAGCTCGAGTCCTAACTCGGGTGAAAAACTGTTTTTT.

The chain employs TRBV5-1 and TRBJ1-6; D not resolved. Trimming pared 1 base from V and 6 bases from J, leaving 8 bases between. The CDR3 loop spans 14 amino acids. CDR1 is SGHRS and CDR2 is YFSETQ in the germline V gene. CDR3 nucleotides: TGCGCCAGCAGCTTGAGCCCCCTTAATTCACCCCTCCACTTT. Translated, it gives CASSLSPLNSPLHF.

This clone came up many times. The chain links TRBV4-2 to TRBJ1-6; D unresolved. The CDR3 runs 14 residues. In germline, CDR1 is LGHNA, CDR2 YNFKEQ. V was clipped by 4 bases and J by 10 bases, with 14 bases between them. DNA of the CDR3: TGTGCCAGCAGCCCTGGAGGTGAAAGCTCACCCCTCCACTTT. This encodes CASSPGGESSPLHF.

This sequence joins TRBV7-9 and TRBJ1-6; the D gene is possibly TRBD1 (6 bases). Germline lookup yields CDR1 SEHNR and CDR2 FQNEAQ (reference sequence). The CDR3 has 14 amino acids. Deletions cut 3 bases from V and 9 bases from J, with 12 bases between. CDR3 nucleotides: TGTGCCAGCAGCTTGGGACAATGGAGTTCACCCCTCCACTTT. Its translation is CASSLGQWSSPLHF.

The chain links TRBV6-5 to TRBJ1-2; D remains ambiguous. The CDR3 totals 12 residues. Trimming removed 2 bases from V and 5 bases from J, with 6 bases in between. In germline, CDR1 is MNHEY, CDR2 SVGAGI. The CDR3 loop is CASSYGRYGYTF. The CDR3 DNA sequence: TGTGCCAGCAGTTACGGCCGTTATGGCTACACCTTC.

With regard to this clone: The sample carries other DNA sequences with the same CDR3. The chain links TRBV27 to TRBJ2-1, with TRBD2 matching over 7 bases. Germline assignment: CDR1 MNHEY and CDR2 SMNVEV (reference sequence). The CDR3 has 14 residues. V was pared by 6 bases and J by 5 bases, with 7 bases of the junction left unmatched. CDR3 region: CASSPGTTNNEQFF. CDR3 DNA: TGTGCCAGCAGCCCCGGGACTACCAACAATGAGCAGTTCTTC.

J is TRBJ2-1 and V is TRBV25-1, with 9 bases that match TRBD2. This CDR3 has 16 residues. Germline assignment: CDR1 MGHDK and CDR2 SYGVNS. V gave up 4 bases and J gave up 8 bases; unmatched junction bases: 12. CDR3 sequence reads: CASSAGGSGGLDEQFF. Written as DNA, the CDR3 is TGTGCCAGCAGTGCGGGTGGGAGCGGGGGGCTGGATGAGCAGTTCTTC.

V usage is TRBV19 and J usage is TRBJ1-1; TRBD1 matches 9 bases. V lost 5 bases and J lost 3; bases outside the gene matches: 7. Per germline, CDR1 LNHDA and CDR2 SQIVND (reference sequence). CDR3 size: 15 residues. CDR3 in amino acids: CASSSHRGHYTEAFF. The CDR3, as DNA: TGTGCCAGTAGTTCCCACAGGGGGCACTACACTGAAGCTTTCTTT.